This T cell receptor beta chain is drawn from a study of T cell responses to AZD1222 COVID-19 vaccine. Study-level points and caveats: Targets within unmutated variant regions were reportedly found for nearly half of spike-specific TCRs. After the peak T cell response, and only then, were repertoires sampled. White British ancestry dominated among donors, who included more females, and clonal diversity was possibly underestimated.

To note about this clone: The antigen is not known.

Some clones are missing from TCRdb's copy, which holds only in-frame ones; the method was immunoSEQ multiplex PCR. The table has some 170,000 clones, over 80% seen once. With 2 bases removed from V and 0 bases from J, the gap between germline ends came to 12 bases. CDR3 length equals 15 residues. Germline CDR1 reads SGHNT; CDR2 reads YYREEE (reference sequence). Sequences were derived from peripheral blood, sampled 28 days after the second dose of the MenACWY control vaccine. This sequence was found in an adult who received the MenACWY meningococcal vaccine as a control. The rearrangement uses TRBV5-4 and TRBJ2-7; D perhaps matches TRBD2 (6 bases). The CDR3 DNA is TGTGCCAGCAGCTTCTCGGCGGGGAGCTCCTACGAGCAGTACTTC. It translates to CASSFSAGSSYEQYF.